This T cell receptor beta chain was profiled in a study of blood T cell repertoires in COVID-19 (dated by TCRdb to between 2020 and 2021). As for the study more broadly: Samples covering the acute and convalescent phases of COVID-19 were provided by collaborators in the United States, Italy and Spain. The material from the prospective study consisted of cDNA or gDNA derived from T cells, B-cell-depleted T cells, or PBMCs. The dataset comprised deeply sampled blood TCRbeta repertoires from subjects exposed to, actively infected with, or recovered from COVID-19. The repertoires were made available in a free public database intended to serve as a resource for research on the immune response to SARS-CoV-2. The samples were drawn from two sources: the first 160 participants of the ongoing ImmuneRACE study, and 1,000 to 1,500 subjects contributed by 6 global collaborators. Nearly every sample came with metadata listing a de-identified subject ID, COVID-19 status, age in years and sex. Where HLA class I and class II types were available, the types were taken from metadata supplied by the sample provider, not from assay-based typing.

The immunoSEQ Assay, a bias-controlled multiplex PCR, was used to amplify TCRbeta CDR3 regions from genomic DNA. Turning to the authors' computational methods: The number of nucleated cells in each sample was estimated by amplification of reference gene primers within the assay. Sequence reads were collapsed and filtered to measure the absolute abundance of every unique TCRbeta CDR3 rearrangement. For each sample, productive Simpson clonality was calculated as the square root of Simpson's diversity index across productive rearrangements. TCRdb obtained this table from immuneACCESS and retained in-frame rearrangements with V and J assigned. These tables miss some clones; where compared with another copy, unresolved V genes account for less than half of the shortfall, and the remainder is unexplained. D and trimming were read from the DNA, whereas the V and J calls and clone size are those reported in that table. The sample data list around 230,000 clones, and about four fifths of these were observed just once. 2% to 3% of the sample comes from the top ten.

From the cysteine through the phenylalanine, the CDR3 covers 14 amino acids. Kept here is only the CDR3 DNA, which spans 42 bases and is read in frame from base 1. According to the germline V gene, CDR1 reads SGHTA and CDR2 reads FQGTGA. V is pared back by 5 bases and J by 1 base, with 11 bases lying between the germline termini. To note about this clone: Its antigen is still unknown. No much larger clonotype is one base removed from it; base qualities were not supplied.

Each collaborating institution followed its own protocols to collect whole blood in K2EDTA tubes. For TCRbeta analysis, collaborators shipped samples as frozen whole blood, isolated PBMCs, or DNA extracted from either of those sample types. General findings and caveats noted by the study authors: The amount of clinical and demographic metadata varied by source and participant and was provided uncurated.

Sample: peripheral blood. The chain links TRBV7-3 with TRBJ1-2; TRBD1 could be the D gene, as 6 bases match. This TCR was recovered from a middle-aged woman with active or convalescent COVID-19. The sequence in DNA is TGTGCCAGCAGCCGTCAGGGGTTTAACTATGGCTACACCTTC. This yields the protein CASSRQGFNYGYTF. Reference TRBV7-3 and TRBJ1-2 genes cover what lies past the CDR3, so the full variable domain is GAGVSQTPSNKVTEKGKYVELRCDPISGHTALYWYRQSLGQGPEFLIYFQGTGAADDSGLPNDRFFAVRPEGSVSTLKIQRTERGDSAVYLCASSRQGFNYGYTFGSGTRLTVV.